This is a list of T cell receptor beta chains from one sample in a study of blood T cells in healthy people across ages. TCRdb reanalysed the 5' RACE reads using MiXCR and keeps one entry per CDR3 protein. The profile shows some 370,000 distinct CDR3 sequences, about half of them singletons. Sequences were obtained from blood. The source is a man between 60 and 70 years old in good health. Each CDR3 is given with its conserved first and last residue. D genes are given only for firm matches. Size is stated for part of the rows, as once, few or many counts, or as a class when the clone is expanded.

clone_size	d_call	v_call	j_call	cdr3_nt	cdr3_aa
-	-	TRBV7-9	TRBJ2-2	TGTGCCAGCAGCTCCTGGGTTGGCGGGGAGCTGTTTTTT	CASSSWVGGELFF
once	-	TRBV7-6	TRBJ2-2	TGTGCCAGCAGCTTAGCAGGGGGGTCAACGAACACCGGGGAGCTGTTTTTT	CASSLAGGSTNTGELFF
-	TRBD2	TRBV7-2	TRBJ2-5	TGTGCCAGCAAGAGCGGGAGGTCAGGGGAGACCCAGTACTTC	CASKSGRSGETQYF
-	-	TRBV18	TRBJ1-4	TGTGCCAGCTCACCCCGGCAGGCAACTAATGAAAAACTGTTTTTT	CASSPRQATNEKLFF
-	-	TRBV6-1	TRBJ2-5	TGTGCCAGCAGGGACCTTCAAGAGACCCAGTACTTC	CASRDLQETQYF
-	TRBD1	TRBV10-2	TRBJ2-7	TGCGCCAGCAACAGGGGCCGGGGCGAGCAGTACTTC	CASNRGRGEQYF
-	TRBD1	TRBV20-1	TRBJ2-2	TGCAGTGCTAAAGGACAGGCGAACACCGGGGAGCTGTTTTTT	CSAKGQANTGELFF
-	-	TRBV4-3	TRBJ2-3	TGCGCCAGCAGCCAAGATTCGGCTAGCGCCTATACGCAGTATTTT	CASSQDSASAYTQYF
-	-	TRBV3-1	TRBJ1-2	TGTGCCAGCAGCCAAGATACAGGCCGAAAAGGCTACACCTTC	CASSQDTGRKGYTF
-	TRBD2	TRBV5-4	TRBJ2-3	TGTGCCAGCAGCTTGGCCTTGACTAGCGAGTCAGATACGCAGTATTTT	CASSLALTSESDTQYF
-	-	TRBV20-1	TRBJ2-1	TGCAGTGCTAGAGAGGCCACCGGGCCCATTAATGAGCAGTTCTTC	CSAREATGPINEQFF
few	TRBD1	TRBV12-3/TRBV12-4	TRBJ2-7	TGTGCCAGCAGGGCGGGACAGGGGTTCTCCTACGAGCAGTACTTC	CASRAGQGFSYEQYF
-	TRBD1	TRBV12-3/TRBV12-4	TRBJ2-7	TGTGCCAGCAGTCTGGGACAGGGACTGGGGGGCCCCCCACTCGCGGAGCAGTACTTC	CASSLGQGLGGPPLAEQYF
few	-	TRBV2	TRBJ2-7	TGTGCCAGCAGTGCTGATAGGTCTTCCCACGAGCAGTACTTC	CASSADRSSHEQYF
-	-	TRBV4-3	TRBJ2-7	TGCGCCAGCAGCCAATCCATTGGGTTCTACGAGCAGTACTTC	CASSQSIGFYEQYF
-	-	TRBV18	TRBJ2-7	TGTGCCAGCTCACCATTCACAGGCGAGCAGTACTTC	CASSPFTGEQYF
-	TRBD1	TRBV30	TRBJ1-1	TGTGCCTGGAGTGTAGGGTGGCAGGGGGCGACCACTGAAGCTTTCTTT	CAWSVGWQGATTEAFF
-	TRBD2	TRBV29-1	TRBJ2-1	TGCAGCGTTGAAGATCAGAGCGGGGGGGGATGGGAGCAGTTCTTC	CSVEDQSGGGWEQFF
-	TRBD1	TRBV27	TRBJ2-5	TGTGCCAGCAGTTTCGGCAGGGGGAGTCAAGAGACCCAGTACTTC	CASSFGRGSQETQYF
few	TRBD2	TRBV27	TRBJ2-7	TGTGCCAGCAGTTCACTCCCTTCGACTAGCGGGAAGCACGAGCAGTACTTC	CASSSLPSTSGKHEQYF
-	TRBD1	TRBV11-3	TRBJ2-5	TGTGCCAGCAGCCCAGGACAGGGACGTGGAGAGACCCAGTACTTC	CASSPGQGRGETQYF
-	-	TRBV6-4	TRBJ1-5	TGTGCCAGCAGCCTACAGAGAGGGCAGCCCCAGCATTTT	CASSLQRGQPQHF
-	-	TRBV7-8	TRBJ1-5	TGTGCCAGCAGCGGAGTGGGGGGGCAGCCCCAGCATTTT	CASSGVGGQPQHF
-	TRBD2	TRBV6-5	TRBJ2-7	TGTGCCAGCAGGCCCTTAGCGGGGGGTTCCTACGAGCAGTACTTC	CASRPLAGGSYEQYF
-	-	TRBV5-1	TRBJ2-4	TGCGCCAGCGCGCCCGAGATCGGCAAAAACATTCAGTACTTC	CASAPEIGKNIQYF
-	-	TRBV6-1	TRBJ2-1	TGTGCCAGCAGTGAAGCCGGATCAGGACGGGGTGAGCAGTTCTTC	CASSEAGSGRGEQFF
-	TRBD2	TRBV20-1	TRBJ2-1	TGCAGTGCCAGAGGCACTAGCGGGAAATTATACAATGAGCAGTTCTTC	CSARGTSGKLYNEQFF
-	-	TRBV6-1	TRBJ1-2	TGTGCCAGCAGTCCCTCGGGCGGCTATGGCTACACCTTC	CASSPSGGYGYTF
few	TRBD2	TRBV14	TRBJ2-1	TGTGCCAGCAGCCCCGGGACTAGCTTCTGGAATGAGCAGTTCTTC	CASSPGTSFWNEQFF
-	TRBD2	TRBV6-1	TRBJ2-1	TGTGCCAGCATGGCCGGGACTAGCGGGAGCAATGAGCAGTTCTTC	CASMAGTSGSNEQFF
-	-	TRBV6-1	TRBJ1-2	TGTGCCAGCAGTGGCGACAGGTATTCTGGCTACACCTTC	CASSGDRYSGYTF
-	TRBD2	TRBV3-1	TRBJ2-5	TGTGCCAGCAGCCCCACATTCGGGGGGGAGACCCAGTACTTC	CASSPTFGGETQYF
-	TRBD2	TRBV4-2	TRBJ2-3	TGTGCCAGCGGCCAAGACGGGACTAGCGGGGTCAAAGATACGCAGTATTTT	CASGQDGTSGVKDTQYF
once	-	TRBV6-4	TRBJ2-3	TGTGCCAGCAGGGCAGGGGCTAGCACAGATACGCAGTATTTT	CASRAGASTDTQYF
-	-	TRBV10-3	TRBJ2-1	TGCGCCATCAGTGAAGGAGGGGGGCCCTACAATGAGCAGTTCTTC	CAISEGGGPYNEQFF
-	-	TRBV12-3/TRBV12-4	TRBJ2-3	TGTGCCAGCAGTCCGCATCTCGGAGGGAGAACAGATACGCAATATTTT	CASSPHLGGRTDTQYF
-	-	TRBV10-3	TRBJ2-7	TGTGCCATCAGGCCCCAGGGGACGGGAGATCAGGCCGAGCAGTACTTC	CAIRPQGTGDQAEQYF
-	-	TRBV29-1	TRBJ2-1	TGCAGCGTTGAAGATCCCGACTACCTGCTCGGGTACAATGAGCAGTTCTTC	CSVEDPDYLLGYNEQFF
few	-	TRBV13	TRBJ2-7	TGTGCCAGCAGCTTGACGGCGAGCTCCTACGAGCAGTACTTC	CASSLTASSYEQYF
few	-	TRBV2	TRBJ2-7	TGTGCCAGCGTCGAAGACTTGCACGAGCAGTACTTC	CASVEDLHEQYF
-	-	TRBV12-3/TRBV12-4	TRBJ1-4	TGTGCCAGCAGTTTAGCAGGGATGAATGAAAAACTGTTTTTT	CASSLAGMNEKLFF
few	-	TRBV7-2	TRBJ2-1	TGTGCCAGCAGCCGGGGGAACTACAATGAGCAGTTCTTC	CASSRGNYNEQFF
once	-	TRBV11-2	TRBJ1-2	TGTGCCAGCAGCTTAAATGGTGCGGTAAACTATGGCTACACCTTC	CASSLNGAVNYGYTF
-	TRBD2	TRBV7-3	TRBJ2-3	TGTGCCAGCAGCTCCTCGGGACTAGCGGGAGCTGGAGATACGCAGTATTTT	CASSSSGLAGAGDTQYF
-	TRBD2	TRBV6-2/TRBV6-3	TRBJ2-3	TGTGCCAGCACCCCCGGGACTAGCGGGAGTCGGGATACGCAGTATTTT	CASTPGTSGSRDTQYF